This T cell receptor (beta chain) was identified during a study of blood T cell repertoires in COVID-19. Study-wide background: Samples representing acute and convalescent COVID-19 were sourced from the United States, Italy and Spain.

Seattle patients were enrolled while actively infected and followed longitudinally. Per the original data handling: Amplified reference gene primers provided the basis for estimating nucleated cell counts. Method: immunoSEQ multiplex PCR; TCRdb's copy keeps in-frame clones and lacks some. D and trimming were read from the DNA, whereas the V and J calls and clone size are those reported in that table. The data show 200,000 to 250,000 clones, with roughly four fifths seen just once and approximately 8.4% held by the top ten. Germline V CDR1 and CDR2: SGHRS, YFSETQ. The CDR3 consists of 15 residues. The J segment lost 0 bases and the V segment lost 5 bases, leaving 3 bases of the junction unmatched.

The J gene is TRBJ2-1, the V gene TRBV5-1; 9 nucleotides agree with TRBD2. The receptor was isolated from a woman of 80 years or more with COVID-19, enrolled during active disease. Sequences were obtained from peripheral blood. The CDR3 reads CASRNSGGSYNEQFF. DNA of the CDR3: TGCGCCAGCAGAAATAGCGGGGGCTCCTACAATGAGCAGTTCTTC.